Sequencing of this T cell receptor beta chain was carried out in a study of control samples from healthy donors and cancer patients. This clone was seen just once. Sequencing was performed with immunoSEQ multiplex PCR; in TCRdb, only in-frame clones are kept and a portion is missing. The sample holds around 130,000 clones; more than 85% are singletons and the top ten take under 2%. The sequence derives from a man aged 45-60 years with head and neck cancer. Material: PBMCs.

The CDR3 sequence: CASSPPPGTGRNTEAFF. The CDR3 DNA reads TGTGCCAGCAGTCCCCCTCCCGGGACAGGCCGGAACACTGAAGCTTTCTTT. This chain connects TRBV28 to TRBJ1-1; TRBD1 aligns across 8 bases. Per the germline V gene, CDR1 is MDHEN and CDR2 is SYDVKM. The CDR3 extends over 17 amino acids. With 5 bases clipped from V and 1 base from J, the junction kept 12 bases outside the gene matches.